These T cell receptor beta chains were read from a single sample in a study of cytomegalovirus exposure and HLA in healthy donors. The table came from immunoSEQ multiplex PCR; TCRdb's copy has only in-frame clones and leaves some out. The table for this sample gives more than 100,000 clones. Sequenced: PBMCs. The receptor source for this set is a woman between 40 and 55 years old in good health and CMV-seronegative. Both conserved end residues are part of each CDR3. The D gene is left open where the match is weak.

D	V	J	DNA	CDR3
NA	TRBV9	TRBJ1-2	TGTGCCAGCAGCGTAGCTCCACAGGAGTACTATGGCTACACCTTC	CASSVAPQEYYGYTF
NA	TRBV7-2	TRBJ2-5	TGTGCCAGCAGCTTCGTGGCAGGGGCGCACGAGACCCAGTACTTC	CASSFVAGAHETQYF
NA	TRBV11-1	TRBJ2-4	TGTGCCAGCAGCTTAAGACTCGGCAAAAACATTCAGTACTTC	CASSLRLGKNIQYF
NA	TRBV4-3	TRBJ1-2	TGCGCCAGCAGCCAGGCGACAGTGGGGAACTACTATGGCTACACCTTC	CASSQATVGNYYGYTF
TRBD2	TRBV19	TRBJ2-5	TGTGCCAGTAGTATGGGACTAGCGGGGGTAGAGACCCAGTACTTC	CASSMGLAGVETQYF
TRBD2	TRBV5-4	TRBJ2-3	TGTGCCAGCAGCTTGCAGCGGGGGGTTTCTACGCAGTATTTT	CASSLQRGVSTQYF
NA	TRBV6-6	TRBJ1-4	TGTGCCAGCGGTTATCAGGCCGCCCGAACTAATGAAAAACTGTTTTTT	CASGYQAARTNEKLFF
NA	TRBV7-6	TRBJ2-2	TGTGCCAGCAGCTCGGTTCCCGGGGAGCTGTTTTTT	CASSSVPGELFF
TRBD2	TRBV28	TRBJ2-3	TGTGCCAGCATGGCGGGGGGGCCAACAGATACGCAGTATTTT	CASMAGGPTDTQYF
NA	TRBV27	TRBJ1-2	TGTGCCAGCGGGGGGAGGGTTAACTATGGCTACACCTTC	CASGGRVNYGYTF
TRBD1	TRBV7-9	TRBJ2-1	TGTGCCAGCAGCCCCCAGGGGACAGGGGTGGGTGAGCAGTTCTTC	CASSPQGTGVGEQFF
TRBD1	TRBV7-9	TRBJ1-5	TGTGCCAGCAGCCCCGGGACAGGGTATAGCAATCAGCCCCAGCATTTT	CASSPGTGYSNQPQHF
NA	TRBV10-3	TRBJ2-5	TGTGCCATCAGCGTAACAGGCGTGGAGACCCAGTACTTC	CAISVTGVETQYF
TRBD2	TRBV5-1	TRBJ2-3	TGCGCCAGCAGCTCGGGGGGGCGGGCTAGCACAGATACGCAGTATTTT	CASSSGGRASTDTQYF
NA	TRBV2	TRBJ1-2	TGTGCCAGCAGTGAACAAGCAGGGGACTATGGCTACACCTTC	CASSEQAGDYGYTF
TRBD2	TRBV19	TRBJ2-1	TGTGCCAGTAGGCCCGGGACTATCAATGAGCAGTTCTTC	CASRPGTINEQFF
TRBD1	TRBV4-2	TRBJ2-7	TGTGCCAGCAGCCAAGCAGAGGCAGGGGGTGCCTCCTACGAGCAGTACTTC	CASSQAEAGGASYEQYF
NA	TRBV4-1	TRBJ1-3	TGCGCCAGCAGCCAGCCAGGGATGCGAAACACCATATATTTT	CASSQPGMRNTIYF
NA	TRBV5-5	TRBJ1-3	TGTGCCAGCAGCTTGGGGGGACAAGCTGGAAACACCATATATTTT	CASSLGGQAGNTIYF
NA	TRBV4-2	TRBJ1-3	TGTGCCAGCAGCCTCCAACCCGGGAGTGGAAACACCATATATTTT	CASSLQPGSGNTIYF
TRBD1	TRBV5-1	TRBJ2-7	TGCGCCAGCAGCTTGGGGGCAGGGGGCCCGGACGAGCAGTACTTC	CASSLGAGGPDEQYF
TRBD1	TRBV7-2	TRBJ2-3	TGTGCCAGCAGCTTTCTAGGACAGGTCACAGATACGCAGTATTTT	CASSFLGQVTDTQYF
TRBD1	TRBV7-2	TRBJ2-2	TGTGCCAGCAGCTTATCAGGGGGCGGAACCGGGGAGCTGTTTTTT	CASSLSGGGTGELFF
TRBD1	TRBV19	TRBJ1-4	TGTGCCAGTAGCCTCTCCGGGACAGCTAATGAAAAACTGTTTTTT	CASSLSGTANEKLFF
NA	TRBV2	TRBJ1-4	TGTGCCAGCAGTGAGTTTCGGGGGGATAATGAAAAACTGTTTTTT	CASSEFRGDNEKLFF
TRBD2	TRBV6-1	TRBJ2-3	TGTGCCAGCAGTGAAAGTCTAGCGGGAAACACAGATACGCAGTATTTT	CASSESLAGNTDTQYF
TRBD1	TRBV6-6	TRBJ1-2	TGTGCCAGCATGCTCGGGACAGCTAACTATGGCTACACCTTC	CASMLGTANYGYTF
TRBD2	TRBV5-6	TRBJ2-1	TGTGCCAGCAGCTTGGGACCGGGGGGTGGGACCCATGAGCAGTTCTTC	CASSLGPGGGTHEQFF
NA	TRBV7-9	TRBJ1-1	TGTGCCAGCAGCTTGGTACAGGGAAACACTGAAGCTTTCTTT	CASSLVQGNTEAFF
NA	TRBV7-3	TRBJ1-3	TGTGCCAGCAGCACCCGACATCCTCAGGGTGGAAACACCATATATTTT	CASSTRHPQGGNTIYF
NA	TRBV5-1	TRBJ2-7	TGCGCCAGCAGTGGGGGGATCTCCTACGAGCAGTACTTC	CASSGGISYEQYF